This TCR beta chain was documented in a study of CD8 T cells in Susac syndrome (dated by TCRdb to the late 2010s). Background for the entire study: Of the Susac syndrome patients who were sequenced, fewer than 10 were in clinical remission while more than five had clinically active disease. Susac syndrome patients were therapy-naive, on corticosteroids (some also receiving IVIg), or on IVIg alone at blood withdrawal. Whether CD8+ T cell activation and differentiation in Susac syndrome was antigen driven was tested using repertoire sequencing. The study compared CD8+ T cell repertoire clonality among eleven to twelve healthy donors, approximately 14 Susac syndrome patients and around 16 multiple sclerosis patients.

RNA was extracted using the RNeasy kit, and about 0.45 to 1 ug of the RNA was reverse transcribed with random hexamers. TCR beta CDR3 regions were amplified with the immunoSEQ multiplex PCR assay covering 54 Vbeta and 13 Jbeta segments. PCR amplification bias was corrected using a synthetic template baseline for primer optimization and computational correction. The original pipeline was this. Reads were assigned to V, D and J genes according to IMGT and analyzed in immunoSEQ Analyzer, with only productive sequences retained. To calculate clonality, Shannon entropy was normalized by log2 of the number of productive unique sequences and then subtracted from one. For each patient and control, public and private clones were evaluated within the 100 most prevalent clones. Susac-specific clones were defined as absent from healthy and MS cohorts, approximately 1,000 published viral clones and other ImmuneACCESS disease sequences. TCRdb took the public reads, trimmed them with fastp at Q25, ran MiXCR for clone calling and kept in-frame beta chains. Every entry covers one CDR3 protein and lists the most common genes and DNA from its rows. These V and J calls originate from TCRdb's pipeline instead of the authors' own analysis. The sample data list 75,000 to 95,000 distinct CDR3 sequences, and 90% to 95% of these were observed just once. Approximately 0.45% of the sample comes from the top ten.

Details on this clonotype: Its antigen remains undetermined. Base quality data are lacking; no much larger clone is found one base away.

Peripheral blood CD8+ and CD4+ T cells from healthy donors, Susac syndrome patients and multiple sclerosis patients were profiled using high-throughput TCR beta sequencing. Susac syndrome patients met recently defined diagnostic criteria for definite or probable disease. Bulk CD8+ and CD4+ T cells were purified by magnetic negative isolation, while CD8+ TEMRA cells were enriched using FACS. Blood was drawn into EDTA tubes, processed within 24 hours, and PBMCs were isolated by density gradient centrifugation. PBMCs destined for TCR sequencing were cryopreserved in liquid nitrogen and later thawed in a 37 °C water bath. Purity of sorted or isolated CD4+, CD8+ and CD8+ TEMRA cells was at least 90%. What the authors observed across the whole study: CD8+ repertoires in Susac syndrome showed clonal expansion, which was highest in CD8+ TEMRA cells and was greater in clinically active patients than in remitting patients. Sixteen Susac-specific public clones were identified in the total CD8+ repertoire, and roughly five Susac-specific public clones were identified in the CD8+ TEMRA repertoire. The TCR sequencing and HLA analysis was acknowledged to have included a relatively small number of individuals.

The junction shows trimming of 6 bases on V and 0 bases on J, and the gene matches do not reach 9 bases of it. The CDR1 and CDR2 encoded by the germline V gene (reference sequence) are MNHEY and SMNVEV. The CDR3 goes from the cysteine to the phenylalanine over 16 residues. Left in the record is the CDR3 DNA by itself, 48 bases read in frame from the first base. The clonotype was recovered from a human donor with Susac syndrome. Sequenced sample: CD8+ T cells from PBMCs. The chain is made from TRBV27 and TRBJ1-1; 8 nucleotides in the junction match TRBD1. The CDR3: CASSYGTGNMNTEAFF. The nucleotide sequence reads as follows: TGTGCCAGCAGCTATGGGACAGGAAACATGAACACTGAAGCTTTCTTT.